This TCR beta chain was recorded in a study of T cell changes during pregnancy in multiple sclerosis. Sequenced by immunoSEQ multiplex PCR; TCRdb stores in-frame clones only, minus some. The sample carries approximately 92,000 clones, 93% recorded once. The sample here was peripheral blood, taken after pregnancy. This clonotype was sampled from a female donor with multiple sclerosis, enrolled in a pregnancy study.

CDR3 coding DNA: TGTGCCAGCAGCGTAGACCCGGGAGCCAGGAATGAGCAGTTCTTC. Encoded protein: CASSVDPGARNEQFF. The rearrangement links TRBV9 to TRBJ2-1; maybe TRBD2 (6 bases). The length of the CDR3 is 15 residues. V was trimmed by 0 bases and J by 7 bases, leaving 14 bases between them. Germline V CDR1 and CDR2: SGDLS, YYNGEE.